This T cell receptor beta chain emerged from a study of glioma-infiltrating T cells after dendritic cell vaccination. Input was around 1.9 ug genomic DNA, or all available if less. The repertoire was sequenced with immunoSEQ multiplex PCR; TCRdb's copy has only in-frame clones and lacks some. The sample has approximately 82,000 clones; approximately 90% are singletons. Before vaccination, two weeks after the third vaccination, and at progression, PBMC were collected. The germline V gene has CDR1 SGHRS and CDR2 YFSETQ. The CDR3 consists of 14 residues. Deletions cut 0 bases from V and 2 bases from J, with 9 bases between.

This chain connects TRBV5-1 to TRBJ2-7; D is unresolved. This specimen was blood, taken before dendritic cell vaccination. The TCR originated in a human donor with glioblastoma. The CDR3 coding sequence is TGCGCCAGCAGCTTGGCGTGGAGCACCTACGAGCAGTACTTC. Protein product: CASSLAWSTYEQYF. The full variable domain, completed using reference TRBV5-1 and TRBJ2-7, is KAGVTQTPRYLIKTRGQQVTLSCSPISGHRSVSWYQQTPGQGLQFLFEYFSETQRNKGNFPGRFSGRQFSNSRSEMNVSTLELGDSALYLCASSLAWSTYEQYFGPGTRLTVT.